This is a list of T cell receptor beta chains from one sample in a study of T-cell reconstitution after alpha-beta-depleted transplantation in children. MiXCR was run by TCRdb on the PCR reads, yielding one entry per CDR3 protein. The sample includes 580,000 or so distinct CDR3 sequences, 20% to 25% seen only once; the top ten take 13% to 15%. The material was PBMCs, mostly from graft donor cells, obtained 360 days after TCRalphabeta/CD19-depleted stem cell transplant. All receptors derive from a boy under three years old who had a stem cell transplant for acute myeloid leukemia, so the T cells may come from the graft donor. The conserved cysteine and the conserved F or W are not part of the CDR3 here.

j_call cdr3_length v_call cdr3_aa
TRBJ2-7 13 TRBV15 ATSRDGRPSYEQY
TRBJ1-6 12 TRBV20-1 SAAKQGANSPLH
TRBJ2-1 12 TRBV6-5 ASSYPDRANEQF
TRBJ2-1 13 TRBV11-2 ASSTWTSGDNEQF
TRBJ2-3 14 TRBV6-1 ASSPPGTGGTDTQY
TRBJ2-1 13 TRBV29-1 SVATYRGSYNEQF
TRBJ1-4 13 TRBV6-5 ASRAPGQFNEKLF
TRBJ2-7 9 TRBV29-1 SVGLLYEQY
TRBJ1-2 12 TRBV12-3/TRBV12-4 ASTLLARGKGYT
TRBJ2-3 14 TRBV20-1 SAPRLAGTYTDTQY
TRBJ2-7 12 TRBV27 ASRTASGGYEQY
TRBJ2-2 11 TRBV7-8 ASSLAKAGELF
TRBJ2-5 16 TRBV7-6 ASTHSTSAEPYQETQY
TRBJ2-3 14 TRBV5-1 ASSFSGTGGTDTQY
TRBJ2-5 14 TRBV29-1 SVEDRGESTKETQY
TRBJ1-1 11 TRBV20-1 SATLGSNTEAF
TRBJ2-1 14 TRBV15 ATSGERGWGSNEQF
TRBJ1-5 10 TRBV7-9 ASSYYNQPQH
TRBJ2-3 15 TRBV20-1 SALRPVSGGSTDTQY
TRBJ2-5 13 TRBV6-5 ASSYSNRVKETQY
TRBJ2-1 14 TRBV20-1 SAREGLAGGLNEQF
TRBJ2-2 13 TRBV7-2 ASSQGDREAGELF
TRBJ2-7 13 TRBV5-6 ASTARPTGIYEQY
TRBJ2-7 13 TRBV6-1 ASSPSPSSSYEQY
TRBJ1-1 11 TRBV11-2 ASRMDRVTEAF
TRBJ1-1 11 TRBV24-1 ATSDSNLAEAF
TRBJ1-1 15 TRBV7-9 ASSLAWVPGMNTEAF
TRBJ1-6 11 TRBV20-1 SAFRPGNSPLH
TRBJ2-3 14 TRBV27 ASKFKGVSSTDTQY
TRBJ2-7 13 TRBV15 ATSRWTGSSYEQY
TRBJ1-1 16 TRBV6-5 ASSYSRGTGGRYPEAF
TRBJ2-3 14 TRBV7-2 ASSLATSASTDTQY
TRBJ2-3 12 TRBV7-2 ASSLTSGIDTQY
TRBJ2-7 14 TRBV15 ATSSQKQAGGYEQY
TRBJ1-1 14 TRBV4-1 ASSQDRDGMNTEAF
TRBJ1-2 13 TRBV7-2 ASRLKGGGCYGYT
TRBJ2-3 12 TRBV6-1 ASSIGGTTDTQY
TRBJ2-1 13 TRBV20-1 SANRDWSSYNEQF
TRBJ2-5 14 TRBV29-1 SVESGPSGGQETQY
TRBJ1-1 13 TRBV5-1 ASSPDRGEGTEAF
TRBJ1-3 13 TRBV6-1 ASSPPASSGNTIY
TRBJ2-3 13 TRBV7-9 ATTRQGAVPDTQY
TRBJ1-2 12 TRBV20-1 SARRQGRVDGYT
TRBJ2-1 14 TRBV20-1 SARILAGGSYNEQF
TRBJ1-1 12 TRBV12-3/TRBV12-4 ASSSSGSHTEAF
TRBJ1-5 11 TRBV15 ATSSRGYQPQH
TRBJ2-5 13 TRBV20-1 SAIGTRRTQETQY
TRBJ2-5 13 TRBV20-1 SARDLGRPQETQY
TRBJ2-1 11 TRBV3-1 ASSQVTRGEQF
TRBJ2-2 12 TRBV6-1 ASTGTGGGGELF
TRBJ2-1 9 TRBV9 ASSVENEQF